This TCR beta chain stems from a study of blood T cell repertoires in COVID-19. Looking at the study overall: Acute-phase and convalescent COVID-19 samples originated in the United States, Italy and Spain. The cDNA or gDNA used as material had been derived from T cells, B-cell-depleted T cells, or PBMCs.

The CDR3 sequence is 16 residues long. Germline V lookup: CDR1 LGHNA, CDR2 YNFKEQ. V lost 0 bases and J lost 3; bases outside the gene matches: 7. Under the authors' procedure: Estimation of nucleated cell counts relied on the amplification of reference gene primers. Sequencing used immunoSEQ multiplex PCR; TCRdb keeps in-frame clones, though not all of them. V and J calls plus clone size are reproduced from that table; the DNA served to infer D and trimming. The sample lists tens of thousands of clones; 86% were seen once. This TCR derives from a human donor in a cohort sampled during active COVID-19. Sequencing input: peripheral blood. J is TRBJ2-7 and V is TRBV4-2; 8 bases map to TRBD2. CDR3 amino acids: CASSQDGAGEGYEQYF. CDR3 bases: TGTGCCAGCAGCCAAGACGGAGCGGGAGAAGGCTACGAGCAGTACTTC.